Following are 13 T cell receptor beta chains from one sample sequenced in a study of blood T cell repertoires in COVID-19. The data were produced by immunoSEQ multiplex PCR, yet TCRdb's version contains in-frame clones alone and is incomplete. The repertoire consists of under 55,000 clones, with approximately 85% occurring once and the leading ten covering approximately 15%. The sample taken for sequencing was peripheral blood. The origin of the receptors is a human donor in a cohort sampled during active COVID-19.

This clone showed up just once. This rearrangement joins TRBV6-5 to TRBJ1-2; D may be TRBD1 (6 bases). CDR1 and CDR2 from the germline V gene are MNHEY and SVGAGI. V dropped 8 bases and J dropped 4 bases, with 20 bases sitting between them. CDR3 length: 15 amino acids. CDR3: CASDPQGYFGYGYTF. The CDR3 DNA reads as TGTGCCAGCGATCCGCAGGGGTATTTCGGCTATGGCTACACCTTC.

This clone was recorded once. CDR3 DNA sequence: TGTGCCAGCAGCCCCCGGGACGCGGGAAAGCAGTTCTTC. Its protein product is CASSPRDAGKQFF. The rearrangement joins TRBV6-5 to TRBJ2-1; TRBD2 might be the D (6 bases). The CDR3 extends over 13 amino acids. V dropped 6 bases and J dropped 11 bases, with 17 bases sitting between them. Germline-derived CDR1 and CDR2 are MNHEY and SVGAGI.

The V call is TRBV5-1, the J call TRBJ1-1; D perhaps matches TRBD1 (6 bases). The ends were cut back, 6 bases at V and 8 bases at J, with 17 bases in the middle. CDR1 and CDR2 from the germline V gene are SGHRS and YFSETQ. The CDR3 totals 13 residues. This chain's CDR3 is CASTHRDVGEAFF. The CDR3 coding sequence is TGCGCCAGCACCCACAGGGACGTGGGAGAAGCTTTCTTT.

Here the CDR3 DNA reads TGTGCCAGCAGCCAAGCGACCCGGGACAGGGGGATGAACACTGAAGCTTTCTTT. Protein product: CASSQATRDRGMNTEAFF. The V call is TRBV4-2, the J call TRBJ1-1, with 11 nucleotides matching TRBD1. V lost 1 base, J lost 0 bases, and 7 bases stayed unmatched. Germline V gene sequence: CDR1 LGHNA, CDR2 YNFKEQ. The CDR3 covers 18 residues.

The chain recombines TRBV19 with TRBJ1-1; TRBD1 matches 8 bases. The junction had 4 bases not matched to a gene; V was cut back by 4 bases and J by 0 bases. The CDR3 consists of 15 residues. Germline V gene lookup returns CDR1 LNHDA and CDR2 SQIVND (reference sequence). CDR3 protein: CASSTRQGMNTEAFF. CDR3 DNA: TGTGCCAGTAGTACCCGACAGGGGATGAACACTGAAGCTTTCTTT.

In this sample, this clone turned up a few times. This chain's CDR3 is CASSRDNYYGYTF. CDR3 in DNA: TGTGCCAGCAGCCGGGACAACTACTATGGCTACACCTTC. The V call is TRBV5-6, the J call TRBJ1-2; possibly TRBD1 for D (6 bases). Germline V gene data show CDR1 as SGHDT and CDR2 as YYEEEE. The CDR3 has 13 amino acids. V lost 4 bases, J lost 3 bases, and 10 bases lay in between.

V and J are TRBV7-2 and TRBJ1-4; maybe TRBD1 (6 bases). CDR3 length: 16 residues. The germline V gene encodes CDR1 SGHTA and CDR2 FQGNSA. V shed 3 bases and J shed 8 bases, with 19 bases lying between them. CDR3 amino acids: CASSFTGLRGREKLFF. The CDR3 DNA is TGTGCCAGCAGCTTCACAGGGCTAAGGGGAAGGGAAAAACTGTTTTTT.

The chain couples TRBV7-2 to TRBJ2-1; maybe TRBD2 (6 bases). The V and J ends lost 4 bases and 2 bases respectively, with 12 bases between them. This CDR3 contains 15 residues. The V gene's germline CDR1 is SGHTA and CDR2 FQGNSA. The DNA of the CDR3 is TGTGCCAGCAGCTCCTGGACTACCGCCTACAATGAGCAGTTCTTC. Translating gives CASSSWTTAYNEQFF.

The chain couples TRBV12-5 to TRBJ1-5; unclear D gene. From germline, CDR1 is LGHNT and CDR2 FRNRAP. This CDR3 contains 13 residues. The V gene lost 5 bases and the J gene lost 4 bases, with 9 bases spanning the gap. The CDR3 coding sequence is TGTGCTAGTGGTGAGGGTTTGAATCAGCCCCAGCATTTT. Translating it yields CASGEGLNQPQHF.

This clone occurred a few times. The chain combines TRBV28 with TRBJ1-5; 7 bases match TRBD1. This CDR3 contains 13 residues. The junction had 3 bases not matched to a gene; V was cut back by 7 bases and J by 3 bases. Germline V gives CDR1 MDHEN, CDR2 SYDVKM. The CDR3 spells CASTGTANQPQHF. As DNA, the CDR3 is TGTGCCAGCACCGGGACAGCCAATCAGCCCCAGCATTTT.

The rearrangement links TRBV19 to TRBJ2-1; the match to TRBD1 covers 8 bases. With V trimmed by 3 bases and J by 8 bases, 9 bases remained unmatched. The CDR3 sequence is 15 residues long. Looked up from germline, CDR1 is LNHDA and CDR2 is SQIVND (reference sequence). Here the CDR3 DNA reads TGTGCCAGTAGTATCTCTCTGGACAGGGCCCATGAGCAGTTCTTC. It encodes CASSISLDRAHEQFF.

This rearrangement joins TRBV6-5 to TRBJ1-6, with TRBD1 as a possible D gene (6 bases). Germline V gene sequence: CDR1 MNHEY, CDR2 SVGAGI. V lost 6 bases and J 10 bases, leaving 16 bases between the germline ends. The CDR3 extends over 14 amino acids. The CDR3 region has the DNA TGTGCCAGCAGAACCCGGACAGCCAGATCACCCCTCCACTTT. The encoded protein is CASRTRTARSPLHF.

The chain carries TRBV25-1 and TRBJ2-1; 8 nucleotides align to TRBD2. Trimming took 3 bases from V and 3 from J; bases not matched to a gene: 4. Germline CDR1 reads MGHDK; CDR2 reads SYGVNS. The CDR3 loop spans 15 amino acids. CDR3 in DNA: TGTGCCAGCAGTGAGTTAACTAGCGGCTACAATGAGCAGTTCTTC. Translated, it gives CASSELTSGYNEQFF.